This T cell receptor beta chain was identified during a study of T cells after yellow fever vaccination. A process of 5'RACE template switching, which added a universal primer site and UMIs, was used to make TCR cDNA. Each CDR3 protein is one row after TCRdb ran MiXCR on the 5' RACE reads. Of just under 600,000 distinct CDR3 sequences in the sample, about 14% were seen once. This clonotype was found a few times. The CDR3 is 15 residues long. The V gene end was trimmed by 0 bases and the J gene end by 2 bases; junction bases not matched to a gene: 7. Germline V gives CDR1 DFQATT, CDR2 SNEGSKA (reference sequence).

This TCR was recovered from a man aged 30 to 45 who received the YFV17D yellow fever vaccine. The rearrangement joins TRBV20-1 to TRBJ2-7; 7 bases line up with TRBD2. The specimen was PBMCs, collected on the day of the yellow fever booster vaccination. CDR3 sequence reads: CSARDGPSGAYEQYF. The CDR3 nucleotides are TGCAGTGCTAGAGATGGGCCTAGCGGTGCCTACGAGCAGTACTTC.